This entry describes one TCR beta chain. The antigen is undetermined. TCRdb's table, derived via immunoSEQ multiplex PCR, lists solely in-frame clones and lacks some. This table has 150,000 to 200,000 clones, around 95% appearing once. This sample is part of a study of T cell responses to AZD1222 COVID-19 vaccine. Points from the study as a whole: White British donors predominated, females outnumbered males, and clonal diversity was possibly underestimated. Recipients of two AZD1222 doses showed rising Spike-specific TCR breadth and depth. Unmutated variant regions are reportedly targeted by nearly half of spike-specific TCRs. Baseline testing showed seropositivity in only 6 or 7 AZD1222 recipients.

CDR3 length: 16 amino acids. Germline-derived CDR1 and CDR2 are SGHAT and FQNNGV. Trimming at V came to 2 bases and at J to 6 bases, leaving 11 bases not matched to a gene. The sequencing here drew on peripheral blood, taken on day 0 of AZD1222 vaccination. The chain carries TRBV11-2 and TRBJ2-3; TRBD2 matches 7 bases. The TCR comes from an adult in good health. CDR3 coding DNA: TGTGCCAGCAGCTTAAGCATCGGACTAGATGGGGATACGCAGTATTTT. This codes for CASSLSIGLDGDTQYF.